The 14 T cell receptor beta chains listed next were all sequenced from one sample in a study of blood T cells in healthy people across ages. Primers used in a second PCR of about 7 to 12 cycles were a sample-barcoded 5' primer and a J-beta primer mix. TCRdb passed the 5' RACE reads through MiXCR, listing each CDR3 protein once. The sample has about 1.8 million distinct CDR3 sequences, around 50% seen once; the top ten hold less than 2.5%. The sample taken for sequencing was blood. The receptors were sampled from a woman in her thirties or forties in good health.

This clonotype was observed once. The chain uses TRBV6-6 and TRBJ2-1, with D unresolved. The CDR3 extends over 17 amino acids. CDR1 and CDR2 from the germline V gene are MNHNY and SVGAGI (reference sequence). The V gene lost 2 bases and the J gene lost 0 bases, with 14 bases spanning the gap. Here the CDR3 reads CASSYGVGSSSYNEQFF. The CDR3 nucleotides are TGTGCCAGCAGTTACGGGGTCGGTTCGAGCTCCTACAATGAGCAGTTCTTC.

The chain uses TRBV4-3 and TRBJ2-3, with D unclear. V gave up 5 bases and J gave up 3 bases, with 9 bases separating them. Germline V gives CDR1 LGHNA, CDR2 YSLEER. This CDR3 region has 13 residues. The CDR3, as DNA: TGCGCCAGCAGCTCGCAGACAACAGATACGCAGTATTTT. Translated, it gives CASSSQTTDTQYF.

This chain links TRBV4-1 with TRBJ2-7; TRBD1 aligns across 11 bases. Germline V gene lookup returns CDR1 MGHRA and CDR2 YSYEKL. The CDR3 spans 15 residues. V was clipped by 3 bases and J by 2 bases; unmatched bases: 3. The CDR3 spells CASSHRTGGAYEQYF. The CDR3, as DNA: TGCGCCAGCAGCCACCGGACAGGGGGCGCCTACGAGCAGTACTTC.

J is TRBJ2-3 and V is TRBV4-1; no firm D call. Trimming cost V 1 base and J 5 bases, with 13 bases left between them. In germline, CDR1 is MGHRA, CDR2 YSYEKL. This CDR3 is built from 15 residues. For the CDR3, the DNA is TGCGCCAGCAGCCAAGGGCAGGCCCTCAGAGATACGCAGTATTTT. Translation: CASSQGQALRDTQYF.

This clonotype was observed a few times. The chain employs TRBV5-1 and TRBJ2-3, with 11 positions matching TRBD2. The CDR3 runs 16 residues. The germline V gene encodes CDR1 SGHRS and CDR2 YFSETQ. The V and J ends lost 5 bases and 0 bases, in that order; junction bases with no gene match: 5. The CDR3 nucleotides read TGCGCCAGCAGACGGGGACTAGCGGATAGCACAGATACGCAGTATTTT. This gives the protein CASRRGLADSTDTQYF.

This clonotype was counted only a few times. The chain is built from TRBV13 and TRBJ2-5, with 7 bases matching TRBD1. Germline V gene lookup returns CDR1 PRHDT and CDR2 FYEKMQ (reference sequence). The CDR3 consists of 14 residues. With 4 bases clipped from V and 7 bases from J, the junction kept 9 bases outside the gene matches. CDR3 amino acids: CASSSGDSRLTQYF. In DNA, the CDR3 is TGTGCCAGCAGCTCCGGGGACAGCCGTCTGACCCAGTACTTC.

This clonotype was seen just once. This chain joins TRBV3-1 and TRBJ2-7; D gene ambiguous. The last part of the DNA fits TRBJ2-5 better; the J call may be wrong. The V gene's germline CDR1 is LGHDT and CDR2 YNNKEL (reference sequence). The CDR3 sequence is 15 residues long. CDR3 amino acids: CASSQGTLWKETQYF. CDR3 coding DNA: TGTGCCAGCAGCCAAGGTACACTTTGGAAGGAGACCCAGTACTTC.

The chain joins TRBV6-5 to TRBJ1-4; TRBD1 might be the D (5 bases). In germline, CDR1 is MNHEY, CDR2 SVGAGI. The CDR3 loop spans 12 amino acids. Trimming shortened V by 6 bases and J by 14 bases, and 16 bases separated the two germline ends. Here the CDR3 reads CASSPPTVRLFF. The CDR3 bases are TGTGCCAGCAGCCCACCGACAGTAAGGCTGTTTTTT.

This clonotype was picked up a small number of times. The V call is TRBV28, the J call TRBJ2-5; 7 bases are shared with TRBD1. The DNA end favors TRBJ2-7, so the J call may be wrong. Germline CDR1 MDHEN, CDR2 SYDVKM. The CDR3 has 14 amino acids. CDR3: CASSVRRGPYEQYF. The CDR3 DNA is TGTGCCAGCAGTGTGAGAAGGGGGCCTTACGAGCAGTACTTC.

This clonotype appeared a single time. The CDR3 sequence: CASSAGQGSPYEQYF. The CDR3 DNA reads TGTGCCAGCAGCGCCGGACAGGGTAGCCCCTACGAGCAGTACTTC. This chain links TRBV6-1 with TRBJ2-4; 8 nucleotides line up with TRBD1. The better agreement between TRBJ2-7 and the DNA end casts doubt on the J call. Germline-derived CDR1 and CDR2 are MNHNS and SASEGT. This CDR3 has 15 residues.

In its sample, this clonotype was seen a few times. The chain is built from TRBV20-1 and TRBJ2-6, with D perhaps matching TRBD2 (5 bases). The CDR3 is 18 amino acids. V was trimmed by 5 bases and J by 1 base, leaving 21 bases between them. From germline, CDR1 is DFQATT and CDR2 SNEGSKA (reference sequence). The CDR3 DNA is TGCAGTGCTGCAAACCAGGAATTCACTAGATCTGGGGCCAACGTCCTGACTTTC. Translating it yields CSAANQEFTRSGANVLTF.

The V and J genes are TRBV3-1 and TRBJ2-4; D might be TRBD1 or TRBD2, each matching 5 bases. The CDR3 covers 12 residues. V gave up 1 base and J gave up 11 bases, with 9 bases separating them. Germline values: CDR1 LGHDT, CDR2 YNNKEL (reference sequence). The CDR3 loop is CASSQGDAVQYF. CDR3 in DNA: TGTGCCAGCAGCCAAGGGGACGCAGTTCAGTACTTC.

The chain employs TRBV20-1 and TRBJ2-3; 8 bases fit TRBD1. With 3 bases clipped from V and 4 bases from J, the junction kept 9 bases outside the gene matches. This CDR3 contains 15 residues. CDR1 is DFQATT, CDR2 SNEGSKA, per germline (reference sequence). The CDR3 DNA reads TGCAGTGCTAGGCCCGACAGGGGTCGGGCAGATACGCAGTATTTT. It yields the protein CSARPDRGRADTQYF.

The chain joins TRBV28 to TRBJ2-3; weak D call: TRBD1 (6 bases). V was cut by 5 bases and J by 2 bases, with 17 bases left in between. CDR1 MDHEN and CDR2 SYDVKM come from the germline V gene. This CDR3 is 16 amino acids long. In DNA, the CDR3 is TGTGCCAGCAGTCTATACGCAGGGGCTGACACAGATACGCAGTATTTT. Its protein is CASSLYAGADTDTQYF.